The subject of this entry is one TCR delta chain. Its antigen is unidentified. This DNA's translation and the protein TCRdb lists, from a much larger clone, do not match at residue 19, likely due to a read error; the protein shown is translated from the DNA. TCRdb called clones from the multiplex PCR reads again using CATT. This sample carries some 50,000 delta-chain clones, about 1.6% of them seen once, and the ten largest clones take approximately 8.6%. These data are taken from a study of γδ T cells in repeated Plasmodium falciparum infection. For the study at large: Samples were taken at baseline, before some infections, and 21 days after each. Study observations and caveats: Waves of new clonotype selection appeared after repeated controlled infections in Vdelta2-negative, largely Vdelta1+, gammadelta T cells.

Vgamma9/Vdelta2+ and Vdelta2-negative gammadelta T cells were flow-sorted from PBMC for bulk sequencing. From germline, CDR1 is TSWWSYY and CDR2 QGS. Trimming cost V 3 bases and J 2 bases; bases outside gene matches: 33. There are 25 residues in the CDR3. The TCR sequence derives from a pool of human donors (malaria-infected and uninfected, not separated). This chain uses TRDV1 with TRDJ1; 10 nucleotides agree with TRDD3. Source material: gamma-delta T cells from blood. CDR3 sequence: CALGDSPTTEPQPRTGGLTTDKLIF. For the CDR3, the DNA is TGTGCTCTTGGGGACTCTCCTACAACGGAACCCCAACCCCGTACTGGGGGATTAACAACCGATAAACTCATCTTT.